Each of the 21 T cell receptor beta chains below was sequenced from the same sample in a study of shared clonotypes between healthy human individuals. Assay used: immunoSEQ multiplex PCR; TCRdb lists only in-frame clones, some missing. This table holds 2 million to 2.5 million clones, nearly 97% found once. The sequenced material came from naive CD4+ T cells sorted from blood. The subset was: CD45RA+ positively selected. These receptor sequences come from a man aged 18 to 29 in good health.

The V call is TRBV6-6, the J call TRBJ1-2, with a weak D call TRBD1 (6 bases). Germline V gene lookup returns CDR1 MNHNY and CDR2 SVGAGI (reference sequence). Between the trimmed V and J ends, which lost 5 bases and 2 bases, there was a span of 12 bases. The CDR3 contains 14 residues. CDR3 region: CASSTYTGNYGYTF. DNA of the CDR3: TGTGCCAGCAGTACCTATACAGGGAACTATGGCTACACCTTC.

As regards this clone: Just one base apart from a much larger clone, this may be a read error. Other DNA sequences within the sample encode an identical CDR3. The chain has TRBV5-1 and TRBJ1-5; the D is unclear. The CDR3 is 14 residues long. V was cut by 0 bases and J by 2 bases, with 6 bases left in between. Germline V gene lookup returns CDR1 SGHRS and CDR2 YFSETQ. CDR3 in amino acids: CASSLEAGNQPQHF. The DNA of the CDR3 is TGCGCCAGCAGCTTGGAAGCGGGCAATCAGCCCCAGCATTTT. The whole variable domain, remainder taken from reference TRBV5-1 and TRBJ1-5, is KAGVTQTPRYLIKTRGQQVTLSCSPISGHRSVSWYQQTPGQGLQFLFEYFSETQRNKGNFPGRFSGRQFSNSRSEMNVSTLELGDSALYLCASSLEAGNQPQHFGDGTRLSIL.

The chain recombines TRBV28 with TRBJ2-5; D call uncertain. V was shortened by 7 bases and J by 2 bases, with 11 bases between the two germline ends. CDR1 MDHEN and CDR2 SYDVKM come from the germline V gene. The CDR3 loop spans 13 amino acids. The CDR3 here is CASNPGDQETQYF. The CDR3 DNA sequence: TGTGCCAGCAATCCTGGGGATCAAGAGACCCAGTACTTC.

The chain couples TRBV11-3 to TRBJ2-2; 11 nucleotides agree with TRBD2. Trimming at V came to 2 bases and at J to 6 bases, leaving 8 bases not matched to a gene. This CDR3 is built from 17 residues. Germline CDR1 SGHNT, CDR2 YENEEA. The CDR3 sequence: CASSLRLLAGDAGELFF. CDR3 DNA: TGTGCCAGCAGCTTAAGGCTACTAGCGGGGGATGCCGGGGAGCTGTTTTTT. The whole variable domain, filled in from reference TRBV11-3 and TRBJ2-2, reads EAGVVQSPRYKIIEKKQPVAFWCNPISGHNTLYWYLQNLGQGPELLIRYENEEAVDDSQLPKDRFSAERLKGVDSTLKIQPAELGDSAVYLCASSLRLLAGDAGELFFGEGSRLTVL.

The chain carries TRBV11-2 and TRBJ1-2; D possibly corresponds to TRBD1 (5 bases). This CDR3 is 14 amino acids long. V was trimmed by 3 bases and J by 2 bases, leaving 10 bases between them. Germline CDR1 reads SGHAT; CDR2 reads FQNNGV. The CDR3, as DNA: TGTGCCAGCAGCTTCTCCGGGGGGAACTATGGCTACACCTTC. Amino acids: CASSFSGGNYGYTF.

The rearrangement links TRBV28 to TRBJ2-5, with no clear D. Germline V gives CDR1 MDHEN, CDR2 SYDVKM. The V end lost 3 bases, the J end lost 0 bases, and 11 bases lay between the germline ends. The CDR3 loop spans 15 amino acids. This CDR3 reads CASSFRTVNQETQYF. CDR3 in DNA: TGTGCCAGCAGTTTTAGGACGGTGAACCAAGAGACCCAGTACTTC.

The rearrangement links TRBV10-2 to TRBJ2-5; the D gene is possibly TRBD1 (5 bases). Trimming stripped 6 bases from V and 2 bases from J, with 10 bases between. Germline V lookup: CDR1 WSHSY, CDR2 SAAADI. The CDR3 totals 13 residues. The CDR3 DNA reads as TGCGCCAGCAGCCCACAGGTACAAGAGACCCAGTACTTC. Protein product: CASSPQVQETQYF.

The rearrangement links TRBV28 to TRBJ2-7; TRBD2 aligns across 7 bases. Germline V lookup: CDR1 MDHEN, CDR2 SYDVKM. The CDR3 sequence is 12 residues long. V shed 6 bases and J 7 bases; nucleotides not matched to a gene: 6. The CDR3: CASSLLAREQYF. For the CDR3, the DNA is TGTGCCAGCAGCCTACTAGCGAGGGAGCAGTACTTC. The entire variable domain, with the rest obtained from reference TRBV28 and TRBJ2-7, is as follows: DVKVTQSSRYLVKRTGEKVFLECVQDMDHENMFWYRQDPGLGLRLIYFSYDVKMKEKGDIPEGYSVSREKKERFSLILESASTNQTSMYLCASSLLAREQYFGPGTRLTVT.

This clone was observed a few times. The chain recombines TRBV7-8 with TRBJ2-1, with 8 bases lining up with TRBD2. V was pared by 3 bases and J by 3 bases, with 4 bases of the junction left unmatched. CDR1 is SGHVS and CDR2 is FQNEAQ in the germline V gene. The CDR3 runs 15 residues. The CDR3 DNA reads TGTGCCAGCAGCTTGATAGCGGGAAACTACAATGAGCAGTTCTTC. Protein product: CASSLIAGNYNEQFF.

V is TRBV7-9 and J is TRBJ2-1; no clear D gene. This CDR3 spans 14 amino acids. CDR1 is SEHNR and CDR2 is FQNEAQ in the germline V gene (reference sequence). Trimming removed 5 bases at V and 3 bases at J, with 11 bases between. DNA of the CDR3: TGTGCCAGCAGCCCGCGGACCGTCTACAATGAGCAGTTCTTC. It specifies CASSPRTVYNEQFF.

With respect to this clone: Other DNA sequences in the same sample also yield this CDR3. This chain joins TRBV19 and TRBJ1-5, with D perhaps TRBD1 (5 bases). The germline CDR1 and CDR2 sequences are LNHDA and SQIVND (reference sequence). V lost 6 bases and J 4 bases, leaving 7 bases between the germline ends. The CDR3 totals 12 residues. The CDR3 DNA reads as TGTGCCAGTAGCTGGGGGAATCAGCCCCAGCATTTT. Its translation: CASSWGNQPQHF. The complete variable domain, with remaining parts taken from reference TRBV19 and TRBJ1-5, reads DGGITQSPKYLFRKEGQNVTLSCEQNLNHDAMYWYRQDPGQGLRLIYYSQIVNDFQKGDIAEGYSVSREKKESFPLTVTSAQKNPTAFYLCASSWGNQPQHFGDGTRLSIL.

This chain connects TRBV7-2 to TRBJ2-3; 7 nucleotides agree with TRBD1. Germline V gene data show CDR1 as SGHTA and CDR2 as FQGNSA. The CDR3 is 16 residues long. V lost 1 base to trimming and J lost 0 bases; unmatched junction nucleotides: 4. As DNA, the CDR3 is TGTGCCAGCAGCTTAGTGATGGGACAGAGCACAGATACGCAGTATTTT. It is translated as CASSLVMGQSTDTQYF.

J is TRBJ1-2 and V is TRBV5-5; maybe TRBD1 (5 bases). There are 15 residues in the CDR3. Germline V CDR1 and CDR2: SGHKS, YYEKEE (reference sequence). V dropped 2 bases and J dropped 3 bases, with 14 bases sitting between them. The CDR3: CASSFAGRGHYGYTF. Written as DNA, the CDR3 is TGTGCCAGCAGCTTTGCGGGGCGAGGGCACTATGGCTACACCTTC.

This sequence joins TRBV18 and TRBJ2-1; D not certain. Germline loops: CDR1 KGHSH, CDR2 LQKENI. This CDR3 has 14 residues. The ends were cut back, 3 bases at V and 5 bases at J, with 11 bases in the middle. The CDR3 bases are TGTGCCAGCTCACCGAGACTGCAGAACAATGAGCAGTTCTTC. Protein product: CASSPRLQNNEQFF.

The genes are TRBV19 and TRBJ2-2; TRBD2 matches at 12 bases. The CDR3 runs 16 residues. Germline V gene lookup returns CDR1 LNHDA and CDR2 SQIVND (reference sequence). V lost 2 bases to trimming and J lost 8 bases; unmatched junction nucleotides: 6. The CDR3 nucleotides are TGTGCCAGTAGTATACTGACTAGCGGGAGCGGAGGGGAGCTGTTTTTT. Protein sequence: CASSILTSGSGGELFF.

The J gene is TRBJ1-2, the V gene TRBV2; D unresolved. V lost 4 bases and J 5 bases, leaving 14 bases between the germline ends. CDR1 and CDR2 (germline): SNHLY, FYNNEI. The CDR3 has 14 residues. CDR3 nucleotide sequence: TGTGCCAGCAGTGCCGCCGCAGTCAAGTATGGCTACACCTTC. As protein: CASSAAAVKYGYTF.

The chain couples TRBV7-9 to TRBJ2-1; D might be TRBD1 or TRBD2, each matching 5 bases. The germline V gene encodes CDR1 SEHNR and CDR2 FQNEAQ (reference sequence). CDR3 size: 15 residues. Between the trimmed V and J ends, which lost 3 bases and 3 bases, there was a span of 12 bases. The CDR3: CASSFRDLYYNEQFF. The CDR3 DNA reads TGTGCCAGCAGCTTCAGGGACCTATACTACAATGAGCAGTTCTTC.

The rearrangement links TRBV6-1 to TRBJ1-4, with unresolved D. CDR1 MNHNS and CDR2 SASEGT come from the germline V gene. The length of the CDR3 is 15 residues. V was clipped by 7 bases and J by 5 bases, with 17 bases between them. CDR3 DNA: TGTGCCAGCAAGATGACGGGAGGGAAAAATGAAAAACTGTTTTTT. As protein: CASKMTGGKNEKLFF.

The sample holds a few counts of this clone. The V gene is TRBV7-2, the J gene TRBJ1-5; D remains unclear. Germline assignment: CDR1 SGHTA and CDR2 FQGNSA. Deletions cut 0 bases from V and 2 bases from J, with 8 bases between. The CDR3 extends over 15 amino acids. The CDR3 DNA follows: TGTGCCAGCAGCTTAGCTTCGGCAGGCAATCAGCCCCAGCATTTT. It yields the protein CASSLASAGNQPQHF.

Comments on this clone: The sample carries other DNA sequences with the same CDR3. CDR3 DNA: TGTGCCAGCAGCGTCGGGACTAGCCAAGAGACCCAGTACTTC. It translates to CASSVGTSQETQYF. The J gene is TRBJ2-5, the V gene TRBV9; TRBD2 matches at 8 bases. Germline loops: CDR1 SGDLS, CDR2 YYNGEE. J lost 1 base, V lost 2 bases, and 1 base had no gene match. This CDR3 is 14 amino acids long. Full variable domain (missing parts from reference TRBV9 and TRBJ2-5): DSGVTQTPKHLITATGQRVTLRCSPRSGDLSVYWYQQSLDQGLQFLIQYYNGEERAKGNILERFSAQQFPDLHSELNLSSLELGDSALYFCASSVGTSQETQYFGPGTRLLVL.

V gene TRBV30 combines with J gene TRBJ1-4, with D hard to call. Per germline, CDR1 GTSNPN and CDR2 SVGIG (reference sequence). Trimming removed 1 base at V and 3 bases at J, with 15 bases between. This CDR3 comprises 16 residues. The CDR3 reads CAWSGASWYANEKLFF. The CDR3 DNA reads TGTGCCTGGAGTGGGGCCTCCTGGTACGCTAATGAAAAACTGTTTTTT.